The 16 T cell receptor beta chains reported below all come from one sample, sequenced in a study of blood T cells in healthy people across ages. Using a J-beta primer mix together with a sample-barcoded 5' primer, a second PCR was run for about 7 to 12 cycles. TCRdb passed the 5' RACE reads through MiXCR, listing each CDR3 protein once. The table includes approximately 780,000 distinct CDR3 sequences, more than 25% detected once. The sample was also reused in another study, on T cells of mothers and their children.

The sequenced sample was blood. The receptors originated from a boy aged 5-17 years in good health.

The sample holds a few counts of this clonotype. The chain carries TRBV7-6 and TRBJ1-2, with 8 bases lining up with TRBD1. Germline values: CDR1 SGHVS, CDR2 FNYEAQ. This CDR3 is 16 amino acids long. V lost 0 bases, J lost 3 bases, and 6 bases stayed unmatched. CDR3 bases: TGTGCCAGCAGCTTAGCCGCGGACAGGGCGCACTATGGCTACACCTTC. Protein sequence: CASSLAADRAHYGYTF. Supplemented by reference TRBV7-6 and TRBJ1-2, the full variable domain reads GAGVSQSPRYKVTKRGQDVALRCDPISGHVSLYWYRQALGQGPEFLTYFNYEAQQDKSGLPNDRFSAERPEGSISTLTIQRTEQRDSAMYRCASSLAADRAHYGYTFGSGTRLTVV.

This chain joins TRBV12-3 or TRBV12-4 and TRBJ2-1; TRBD2 aligns across 7 bases. This CDR3 is 17 amino acids long. V shed 5 bases, J shed 4 bases, and the junction held 14 bases outside the gene matches. This CDR3 reads CASSPLIGLEKYNEQFF. The CDR3 region has the DNA TGTGCCAGCAGTCCCCTCATTGGACTAGAGAAGTACAATGAGCAGTTCTTC.

The V and J genes are TRBV13 and TRBJ2-7; D gene ambiguous. Germline V CDR1 and CDR2: PRHDT, FYEKMQ (reference sequence). CDR3 length: 13 residues. The germline V and J ends were trimmed by 5 bases and 9 bases, with 17 bases remaining between them. As DNA, the CDR3 is TGTGCCAGCAGCCTCGGAATGGTCGATGGGCAGTACTTC. Encoded protein: CASSLGMVDGQYF.

The chain couples TRBV5-1 to TRBJ2-7, with a tentative D call TRBD1 (5 bases). This CDR3 has 15 amino acids. Deletions cut 0 bases from V and 0 bases from J, with 10 bases between. Germline values: CDR1 SGHRS, CDR2 YFSETQ. CDR3 region: CASSLGGWSSYEQYF. Written as DNA, the CDR3 is TGCGCCAGCAGCTTGGGGGGCTGGAGCTCCTACGAGCAGTACTTC.

CDR3 residues: CASSSRDTLNTEAFF. The CDR3 region has the DNA TGTGCCAGCAGCTCTCGGGACACCTTGAACACTGAAGCTTTCTTT. The gene calls are TRBV7-9 and TRBJ1-1; a weak D match, TRBD1 (6 bases). V dropped 4 bases and J dropped 0 bases, with 12 bases sitting between them. Germline V gene lookup returns CDR1 SEHNR and CDR2 FQNEAQ (reference sequence). The CDR3 is 15 residues long. The variable domain in full, with the rest retrieved from reference TRBV7-9 and TRBJ1-1, is DTGVSQNPRHKITKRGQNVTFRCDPISEHNRLYWYRQTLGQGPEFLTYFQNEAQLEKSRLLSDRFSAERPKGSFSTLEIQRTEQGDSAMYLCASSSRDTLNTEAFFGQGTRLTVV.

This clonotype was found a few times. J is TRBJ2-5 and V is TRBV9; D may be TRBD1 or TRBD2 (5 bases each). The DNA end favors TRBJ2-7, so the J call may be wrong. CDR1 and CDR2 (germline): SGDLS, YYNGEE. The CDR3 consists of 15 residues. In DNA form, the CDR3 reads TGTGCCAGCAGCGCTGCCGGGACGGCGACCTACGAGCAGTACTTC. Its translation is CASSAAGTATYEQYF.

Only a few counts were recorded for this clonotype. The V gene is TRBV6-1, the J gene TRBJ2-2; D not resolved. Germline V gives CDR1 MNHNS, CDR2 SASEGT. V was cut by 2 bases and J by 4 bases, with 8 bases left in between. This CDR3 spans 14 amino acids. CDR3 DNA sequence: TGTGCCAGCAGTGAAATTAGGGTCACCGGGGAGCTGTTTTTT. This codes for CASSEIRVTGELFF.

The chain links TRBV3-1 to TRBJ2-3, with D perhaps TRBD2 (6 bases). This CDR3 has 15 residues. V dropped 5 bases and J dropped 9 bases, with 21 bases sitting between them. CDR1 is LGHDT, CDR2 YNNKEL, per germline (reference sequence). CDR3 nucleotides: TGTGCCAGCAGCTTTTCAAGCGGGTCCGGGGTGACGCAGTATTTT. Translating gives CASSFSSGSGVTQYF.

The rearrangement links TRBV15 to TRBJ2-1, with D tentatively TRBD1 or TRBD2 (6 bases each). The germline V gene encodes CDR1 LNHNV and CDR2 YYDKDF (reference sequence). The ends were cut back, 0 bases at V and 8 bases at J, with 11 bases in the middle. The CDR3 sequence is 14 residues long. The CDR3 region is CATSRDTGADEQFF. CDR3 coding DNA: TGTGCCACCAGCAGAGATACGGGGGCCGATGAGCAGTTCTTC. Using reference TRBV15 and TRBJ2-1 for the parts outside the CDR3, the full variable domain is DAMVIQNPRYQVTQFGKPVTLSCSQTLNHNVMYWYQQKSSQAPKLLFHYYDKDFNNEADTPDNFQSRRPNTSFCFLDIRSPGLGDTAMYLCATSRDTGADEQFFGPGTRLTVL.

This clonotype was recorded many times. The chain has TRBV18 and TRBJ2-3; no clear D. V was shortened by 1 base and J by 1 base, with 9 bases between the two germline ends. The CDR3 loop spans 15 amino acids. The germline gives CDR1 KGHSH, CDR2 LQKENI. DNA for the CDR3: TGTGCCAGCTCACCACGGGTGGGTGGCACAGATACGCAGTATTTT. Translation: CASSPRVGGTDTQYF.

The V gene is TRBV20-1, the J gene TRBJ2-1, with 7 bases aligning to TRBD2. The length of the CDR3 is 14 residues. Germline values: CDR1 DFQATT, CDR2 SNEGSKA (reference sequence). Germline trimming cut 2 bases from V and 8 bases from J; bases unmatched to any gene: 9. The CDR3 is CSARPGGGIDEQFF. DNA of the CDR3: TGCAGTGCTAGACCCGGGGGAGGGATCGATGAGCAGTTCTTC.

This clonotype was detected a few times. The chain employs TRBV27 and TRBJ2-7; TRBD1 matches at 9 bases. The germline V gene has CDR1 MNHEY and CDR2 SMNVEV (reference sequence). Unmatched junction bases numbered 12, after V lost 2 bases and J lost 7 bases. This CDR3 is 16 amino acids long. DNA of the CDR3: TGTGCCAGCAGTTTAGGCCCCGGGACAGGGCTTAGGGAGCAGTACTTC. This sequence encodes CASSLGPGTGLREQYF.

This clonotype was observed a few times. V and J are TRBV7-6 and TRBJ1-2; 7 bases are a match to TRBD1. V lost 1 base, J lost 5 bases, and 16 bases stayed unmatched. The CDR3 runs 18 residues. Looked up from germline, CDR1 is SGHVS and CDR2 is FNYEAQ. CDR3 amino acids: CASSLDPSGTAPFYGYTF. For the CDR3, the DNA is TGTGCCAGCAGCTTAGACCCATCCGGGACAGCACCTTTTTATGGCTACACCTTC. The complete variable domain, with remaining parts taken from reference TRBV7-6 and TRBJ1-2, reads GAGVSQSPRYKVTKRGQDVALRCDPISGHVSLYWYRQALGQGPEFLTYFNYEAQQDKSGLPNDRFSAERPEGSISTLTIQRTEQRDSAMYRCASSLDPSGTAPFYGYTFGSGTRLTVV.

The chain joins TRBV30 to TRBJ1-2; D ambiguous. This CDR3 comprises 12 residues. Per the germline V gene, CDR1 is GTSNPN and CDR2 is SVGIG (reference sequence). With 2 bases removed from V and 6 bases from J, the gap between germline ends came to 10 bases. The CDR3 nucleotides are TGTGCCTGGAGTACGCCTAGCGATGGCTACACCTTC. Amino acid sequence: CAWSTPSDGYTF.

This clonotype has a handful of counts. The chain couples TRBV12-3 or TRBV12-4 to TRBJ1-2; TRBD1 matches 7 bases. Trimming cost V 6 bases and J 7 bases; bases outside gene matches: 11. The CDR3 length is 14 residues. DNA for the CDR3: TGTGCCAGCAGCTCGAGCGGGACAGTAGTTGGCTACACCTTC. It translates to CASSSSGTVVGYTF.

The rearrangement uses TRBV15 and TRBJ2-2; either TRBD1 or TRBD2 may supply D (6 bases each). The CDR3 contains 15 residues. The V and J ends lost 1 base and 4 bases respectively, with 10 bases between them. The V gene's germline CDR1 is LNHNV and CDR2 YYDKDF (reference sequence). The CDR3 here is CATSRAGAGTGELFF. In nucleotides, the CDR3 is TGTGCCACCAGCAGAGCGGGGGCGGGCACCGGGGAGCTGTTTTTT.